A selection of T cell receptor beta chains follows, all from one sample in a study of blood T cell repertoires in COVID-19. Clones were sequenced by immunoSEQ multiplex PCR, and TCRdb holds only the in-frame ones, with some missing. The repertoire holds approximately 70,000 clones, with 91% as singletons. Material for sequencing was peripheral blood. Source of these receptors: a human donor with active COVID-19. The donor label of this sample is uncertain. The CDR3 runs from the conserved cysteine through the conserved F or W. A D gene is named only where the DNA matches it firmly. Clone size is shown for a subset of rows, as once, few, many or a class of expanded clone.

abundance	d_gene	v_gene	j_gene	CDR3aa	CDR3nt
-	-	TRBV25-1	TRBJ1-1	CASSESSRGHTEAFF	TGTGCCAGCAGTGAATCCTCCAGGGGACACACTGAAGCTTTCTTT
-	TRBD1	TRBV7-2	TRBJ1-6	CASSLPGQASSPLHF	TGTGCCAGCTCCTTACCGGGACAGGCGAGTTCACCCCTCCACTTT
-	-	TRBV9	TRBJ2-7	CASSVSPEVYEQYF	TGTGCCAGCAGCGTCTCCCCGGAGGTATACGAGCAGTACTTC
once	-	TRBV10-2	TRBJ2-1	CASSERGGNEQFF	TGCGCCAGCAGCGAGAGGGGGGGCAATGAGCAGTTCTTC
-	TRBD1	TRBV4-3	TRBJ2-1	CASSPGQVPNEQFF	TGCGCCAGCAGCCCGGGACAGGTCCCCAATGAGCAGTTCTTC
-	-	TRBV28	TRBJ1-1	CASSPGRTEAFF	TGTGCCAGCAGCCCTGGAAGGACAGAAGCTTTCTTT
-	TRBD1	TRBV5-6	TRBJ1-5	CASSLGGDRGQPQHF	TGTGCCAGCAGCTTGGGTGGGGACAGGGGCCAGCCCCAGCATTTT
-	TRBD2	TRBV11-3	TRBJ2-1	CASSLDGRAIAGDEQFF	TGTGCCAGCAGCTTAGATGGACGGGCCATAGCGGGTGATGAGCAGTTCTTC
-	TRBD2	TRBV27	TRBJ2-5	CASSLSRLAGLSQETQYF	TGTGCCAGCAGTTTATCGCGGCTAGCGGGATTATCTCAAGAGACCCAGTACTTC
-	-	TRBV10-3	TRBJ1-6	CAISAIYSNNSPLHF	TGTGCCATCAGTGCCATTTACAGTAATAATTCACCCCTCCACTTT
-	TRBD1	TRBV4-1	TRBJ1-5	CASSQTGGKPQHF	TGCGCCAGCAGCCAAACAGGGGGCAAGCCCCAGCATTTT
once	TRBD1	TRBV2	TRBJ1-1	CASARQGSMNTEAFF	TGTGCCAGCGCCAGACAGGGGTCGATGAACACTGAAGCTTTCTTT
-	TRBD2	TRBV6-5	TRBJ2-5	CASSFLTSGLQETQYF	TGTGCCAGCAGTTTCCTTACTAGCGGACTCCAAGAGACCCAGTACTTC
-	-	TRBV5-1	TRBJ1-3	CASSPDNPGNTIYF	TGCGCCAGCAGCCCCGACAATCCTGGAAACACCATATATTTT
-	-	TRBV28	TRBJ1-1	CASRVVTPGTEAFF	TGTGCCAGCAGGGTCGTGACACCGGGGACTGAAGCTTTCTTT
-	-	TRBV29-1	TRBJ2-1	CSVDSRAGDNEQFF	TGCAGCGTTGACTCCAGGGCAGGCGACAATGAGCAGTTCTTC
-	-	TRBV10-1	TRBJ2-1	CASSGTNYNEQFF	TGCGCCAGCAGTGGGACTAACTACAATGAGCAGTTCTTC
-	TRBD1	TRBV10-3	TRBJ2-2	CAISGPTGGASGELFF	TGTGCCATCAGTGGACCAACAGGGGGCGCGTCCGGGGAGCTGTTTTTT
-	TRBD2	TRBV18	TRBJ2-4	CASSPGGKNIQYF	TGTGCCAGCTCACCGGGAGGGAAAAACATTCAGTACTTC
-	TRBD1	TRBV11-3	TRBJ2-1	CASSSTPGQGDNEQFF	TGTGCCAGCAGCTCAACTCCGGGACAGGGAGACAATGAGCAGTTCTTC
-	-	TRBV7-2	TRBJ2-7	CASSRSSYEQYF	TGTGCCAGCAGTCGGAGCTCCTACGAGCAGTACTTC
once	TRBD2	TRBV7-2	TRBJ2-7	CASSPRTSSYEQYF	TGTGCCAGCAGCCCCCGGACTAGTTCCTACGAGCAGTACTTC
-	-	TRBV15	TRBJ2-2	CATSRTREELFF	TGTGCCACCAGCAGGACTAGGGAGGAGCTGTTTTTT
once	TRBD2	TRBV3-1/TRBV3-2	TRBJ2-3	CASSQDRGLAGARDTQYF	TGTGCCAGCAGCCAAGATCGGGGACTAGCGGGAGCGAGAGATACGCAGTATTTT
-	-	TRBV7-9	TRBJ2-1	CASPLGGPPYNEQFF	TGTGCCAGCCCACTAGGGGGTCCTCCCTACAATGAGCAGTTCTTC
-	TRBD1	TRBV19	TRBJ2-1	CASSASGGRSYNEQFF	TGTGCCAGTAGTGCTTCAGGGGGACGGTCCTACAATGAGCAGTTCTTC
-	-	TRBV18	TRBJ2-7	CASSPQPPDIPYEQYF	TGTGCCAGCTCACCACAACCCCCGGACATACCCTACGAGCAGTACTTC